The 10 T cell receptor beta chains listed next were all sequenced from one sample in a study of blood T cell repertoires in COVID-19. Clones were read by immunoSEQ multiplex PCR, and TCRdb kept only the in-frame ones, dropping some. The repertoire consists of some 64,000 clones, with 70% to 90% occurring once and the leading ten covering 3.5%. The specimen was peripheral blood. All receptors come from a man aged 50 to 60 with active COVID-19.

This clone was seen once. The rearrangement links TRBV14 to TRBJ1-2; TRBD1 matches at 7 bases. Germline CDR1 SGHDN, CDR2 FVKESK. The CDR3 totals 16 residues. The ends lost 2 bases at V and 7 bases at J; junction bases unmatched: 13. CDR3 sequence (DNA): TGTGCCAGCAGCCAACTTGGACAGGAACTTAAGGTTGGCTACACCTTC. It encodes CASSQLGQELKVGYTF. Looking up the rest from reference TRBV14 and TRBJ1-2 gives the full variable domain: EAGVTQFPSHSVIEKGQTVTLRCDPISGHDNLYWYRRVMGKEIKFLLHFVKESKQDESGMPNNRFLAERTGGTYSTLKVQPAELEDSGVYFCASSQLGQELKVGYTFGSGTRLTVV.

J is TRBJ1-2 and V is TRBV6-5; 8 bases agree with TRBD1. The J segment lost 1 base and the V segment lost 6 bases, leaving 7 bases of the junction unmatched. There are 15 residues in the CDR3. Germline V lookup: CDR1 MNHEY, CDR2 SVGAGI. CDR3 in DNA: TGTGCCAGCAGCCCGACAGGGGCCGTTAACTATGGCTACACCTTC. Encoded protein: CASSPTGAVNYGYTF.

This sequence joins TRBV5-6 and TRBJ2-7, with TRBD1 matching 8 bases. The CDR3 spans 14 residues. V was pared by 3 bases and J by 3 bases, with 5 bases of the junction left unmatched. Germline V lookup: CDR1 SGHDT, CDR2 YYEEEE. The DNA of the CDR3 is TGTGCCAGCAGCTCCAGGGACAGGAACTACGAGCAGTACTTC. Translated, it gives CASSSRDRNYEQYF.

J is TRBJ2-3 and V is TRBV4-3; 7 nucleotides match TRBD2. This CDR3 is 16 amino acids long. V gave up 0 bases and J gave up 3 bases; unmatched junction bases: 6. CDR1 is LGHNA and CDR2 is YSLEER in the germline V gene. CDR3 in DNA: TGCGCCAGCAGCCAAGAAGGACTAGTTGGTACAGATACGCAGTATTTT. The encoded protein is CASSQEGLVGTDTQYF.

This clone has just one count. J is TRBJ2-2 and V is TRBV7-6; 8 nucleotides match TRBD1. J lost 3 bases, V lost 4 bases, and 7 bases had no gene match. Germline values: CDR1 SGHVS, CDR2 FNYEAQ. This CDR3 contains 16 residues. The DNA for the CDR3 is TGTGCCAGCAGCTCCACCGGGACAGGTTACACCGGGGAGCTGTTTTTT. Protein: CASSSTGTGYTGELFF.

The rearrangement links TRBV3-1 (or the pseudogene TRBV3-2) to TRBJ2-1, with TRBD1 matching over 10 bases. This CDR3 has 17 amino acids. From germline, CDR1 is LGHDT and CDR2 YNNKEL (reference sequence). The V and J ends lost 0 bases and 7 bases, in that order; junction bases with no gene match: 9. The CDR3 DNA reads as TGTGCCAGCAGCCAAGATTTCGTGACAGGGGGCTTGAATGAGCAGTTCTTC. It encodes CASSQDFVTGGLNEQFF.

The gene calls are TRBV5-4 and TRBJ2-3, with 11 bases matching TRBD2. This CDR3 has 17 amino acids. The junction had 14 bases not matched to a gene; V was cut back by 8 bases and J by 3 bases. In germline, CDR1 is SGHNT, CDR2 YYREEE (reference sequence). CDR3 in DNA: TGTGCCAGTGCTGAACTATTAGCGGGGGGGCGAACAGATACGCAGTATTTT. This sequence encodes CASAELLAGGRTDTQYF. Based on the CDR3 plus reference TRBV5-4 and TRBJ2-3, the full variable domain is ETGVTQSPTHLIKTRGQQVTLRCSSQSGHNTVSWYQQALGQGPQFIFQYYREEENGRGNFPPRFSGLQFPNYSSELNVNALELDDSALYLCASAELLAGGRTDTQYFGPGTRLTVL.

The V gene is TRBV29-1, the J gene TRBJ2-1; 13 bases agree with TRBD2. Trimming cost V 7 bases and J 9 bases; bases outside gene matches: 12. Germline CDR1 is SQVTM and CDR2 is ANQGSEA. CDR3 size: 15 residues. CDR3 loop: CSACKTSGGAGEQFF. CDR3 DNA: TGCAGCGCCTGTAAAACTAGCGGGGGGGCAGGTGAGCAGTTCTTC.

The chain joins TRBV10-3 to TRBJ1-4; a weak D match, TRBD1 (6 bases). Germline loops: CDR1 ENHRY, CDR2 SYGVKD. This CDR3 has 13 amino acids. Trimming took 8 bases from V and 8 from J, leaving 15 bases between them. Here the CDR3 reads CAISGGTNEKLFF. CDR3 DNA sequence: TGTGCCATCTCGGGGGGGACAAACGAAAAACTGTTTTTT.

This chain links TRBV2 with TRBJ2-2; no reliable D call. V was cut by 7 bases and J by 6 bases, with 6 bases left in between. CDR1 and CDR2 from the germline V gene are SNHLY and FYNNEI. The CDR3 contains 11 residues. The CDR3 DNA reads TGTGCCAGCACCCTAGCCGGGGAGCTGTTTTTT. It translates to CASTLAGELFF.